The entry below describes one TCR beta chain. The data were produced by immunoSEQ multiplex PCR, yet TCRdb's version contains in-frame clones alone and is incomplete. The data contain some 80,000 clones, approximately 88% of them singletons. The source of the sample is a study of blood T cell repertoires in COVID-19. Study in general: The samples span acute and convalescent COVID-19 from the United States, Italy and Spain. PBMCs, B-cell-depleted T cells, or T cells were the source of the cDNA or gDNA that made up the material.

Germline-derived CDR1 and CDR2 are SGHRS and YFSETQ. V was clipped by 0 bases and J by 7 bases, with 17 bases between them. This CDR3 is built from 16 residues. The material sequenced was peripheral blood. The chain combines TRBV5-1 with TRBJ1-5; D possibly corresponds to TRBD1 (5 bases). This TCR came from a woman over 75 with active or convalescent COVID-19. The CDR3 reads CASSLGPSGSGQPQHF. The CDR3 DNA sequence: TGCGCCAGCAGCTTGGGGCCGTCAGGGTCTGGGCAGCCCCAGCATTTT.